The next 23 T cell receptor beta chains were all read from a single sample in a study of response to subunit inactivated influenza vaccine. TCRdb redid the calling of the RT-PCR reads with MiXCR, one entry per CDR3 protein. The table has a few hundred thousand distinct CDR3 sequences, about 20% seen once; the top ten hold 10%. The sample here was PBMCs from blood, taken 21 months after vaccination. The receptors here all came from a man aged 50-75 years who received an inactivated influenza vaccine.

This clonotype was detected many times. DNA for the CDR3: TGTGCCAGCAGTTTAGCGACAGGGGAAAAACTGTTTTTT. As protein: CASSLATGEKLFF. This chain connects TRBV12-3 or TRBV12-4 to TRBJ1-4, with 7 bases aligning to TRBD1. V trimming: 0 bases; J trimming: 8 bases; junction bases outside the gene matches: 0. This CDR3 is built from 13 residues.

V is TRBV6-5 and J is TRBJ1-1; D remains ambiguous. V lost 0 bases and J lost 4, with 18 bases in between. Germline values: CDR1 MNHEY, CDR2 SVGAGI. CDR3 size: 17 residues. The CDR3 nucleotides are TGTGCCAGCAGTTACTCCTCAGGCCCTCTCGGGAGCACTGAAGCTTTCTTT. This encodes CASSYSSGPLGSTEAFF.

In DNA form, the CDR3 reads TGCGCCAGCAGGGACGGGGTGAACACCGGGGAGCTGTTTTTT. Translating gives CASRDGVNTGELFF. The chain couples TRBV5-1 to TRBJ2-2; a possible D gene is TRBD2 (5 bases). Looked up from germline, CDR1 is SGHRS and CDR2 is YFSETQ. The CDR3 is made up of 14 amino acids. V was shortened by 5 bases and J by 1 base, with 9 bases between the two germline ends. Together with reference TRBV5-1 and TRBJ2-2, the CDR3 gives the full variable domain: KAGVTQTPRYLIKTRGQQVTLSCSPISGHRSVSWYQQTPGQGLQFLFEYFSETQRNKGNFPGRFSGRQFSNSRSEMNVSTLELGDSALYLCASRDGVNTGELFFGEGSRLTVL.

Only a few counts were recorded for this clonotype. J is TRBJ2-2 and V is TRBV4-3; 13 bases are a match to TRBD2. The CDR3 covers 17 residues. Germline CDR1 reads LGHNA; CDR2 reads YSLEER. Losses at the gene ends were 2 bases for V and 6 bases for J; bases not matched to a gene: 6. The CDR3: CASSQKLAGGYPGELFF. The CDR3 coding sequence is TGCGCCAGCAGCCAAAAACTAGCGGGAGGGTATCCCGGGGAGCTGTTTTTT.

This clonotype came up a few times. The gene calls are TRBV4-1 and TRBJ1-1, with D perhaps TRBD1 (6 bases). Per germline, CDR1 MGHRA and CDR2 YSYEKL. Trimming took off 3 bases at V and 5 bases at J, with 7 bases between the two ends. This CDR3 is 12 amino acids long. CDR3 coding DNA: TGCGCCAGCAGCCACACAGGGACTGAAGCTTTCTTT. Translated, it gives CASSHTGTEAFF.

This chain joins TRBV19 and TRBJ2-6, with a tentative D call TRBD2 (5 bases). V dropped 2 bases and J dropped 4 bases, with 6 bases sitting between them. Germline V gene sequence: CDR1 LNHDA, CDR2 SQIVND (reference sequence). The CDR3 is 14 amino acids. The DNA for the CDR3 is TGTGCCAGTAGTATAAGCGGCGGGGCCAACGTCCTGACTTTC. The encoded protein is CASSISGGANVLTF.

The J gene is TRBJ1-3, the V gene TRBV30, with unresolved D. V was cut by 0 bases and J by 2 bases, with 5 bases left in between. Germline CDR1 reads GTSNPN; CDR2 reads SVGIG (reference sequence). This CDR3 is 13 amino acids long. The CDR3 nucleotides are TGTGCCTGGAGTGTAAATACTGGAAACACCATATATTTT. This gives the protein CAWSVNTGNTIYF.

The genes are TRBV4-3 and TRBJ2-1; weak D call: TRBD1 (6 bases). V lost 0 bases to trimming and J lost 4 bases, with 10 bases between them. The germline V gene has CDR1 LGHNA and CDR2 YSLEER. The CDR3 loop spans 15 amino acids. DNA for the CDR3: TGCGCCAGCAGCCAAGATGCAGGGGATTACAATGAGCAGTTCTTC. This translates into CASSQDAGDYNEQFF.

This clonotype was observed a few times. V is TRBV12-3 or TRBV12-4 and J is TRBJ1-2, with unresolved D. The CDR3 has 12 residues. V was shortened by 1 base and J by 8 bases, with 8 bases between the two germline ends. The CDR3: CASSLGAVGYTF. In nucleotides, the CDR3 is TGTGCCAGCAGTTTAGGGGCAGTCGGCTACACCTTC.

This clonotype showed up just a few times. The genes are TRBV12-3 or TRBV12-4 and TRBJ2-2; a weak D match, TRBD1 (5 bases). This CDR3 has 16 residues. The germline V and J ends were trimmed by 2 bases and 7 bases, with 17 bases remaining between them. The DNA for the CDR3 is TGTGCCAGCAGTTTAATGGCAGGGAACCTCCTCGGGGAGCTGTTTTTT. It is translated as CASSLMAGNLLGELFF.

The genes are TRBV4-3 and TRBJ2-1, with a possible D match to TRBD1 (7 bases). Per germline, CDR1 LGHNA and CDR2 YSLEER. Trimming left V 0 bases short and J 4 bases short, with 19 bases between. This CDR3 has 18 amino acids. The DNA for the CDR3 is TGCGCCAGCAGCCAAGAACAGGGGTCGGGGGCCAGGTACAATGAGCAGTTCTTC. Translated: CASSQEQGSGARYNEQFF.

This clonotype was counted a few times. The chain employs TRBV20-1 and TRBJ1-5; 7 bases match TRBD1. CDR3 length: 13 residues. Germline lookup yields CDR1 DFQATT and CDR2 SNEGSKA (reference sequence). Unmatched junction bases numbered 6, after V lost 5 bases and J lost 5 bases. The CDR3 sequence is CSAYDRVDQPQHF. In DNA form, the CDR3 reads TGCAGTGCTTACGACAGGGTAGATCAGCCCCAGCATTTT.

This clonotype appeared once. The junction departs from germline at one end; a sequencing error may be responsible. CDR3 sequence reads: CSARAPDENTEAFF. DNA for the CDR3: TGCAGTGCTAGAGCCCCGGACGAGAACACTGAAGCTTTTTTT. The chain employs TRBV20-1 and TRBJ1-1; D is unresolved. CDR1 is DFQATT, CDR2 SNEGSKA, per germline (reference sequence). This CDR3 is 14 amino acids long.

The sample holds a few counts of this clonotype. The chain combines TRBV5-1 with TRBJ1-2, with 7 bases matching TRBD1. J lost 6 bases, V lost 4 bases, and 6 bases had no gene match. Germline V gene sequence: CDR1 SGHRS, CDR2 YFSETQ. The CDR3 runs to 13 residues. CDR3 sequence reads: CASSRNDRDGYTF. The CDR3, as DNA: TGCGCCAGCAGCCGAAACGACAGGGATGGCTACACCTTC.

The V and J genes are TRBV20-1 and TRBJ1-2; possibly TRBD1 for D (6 bases). The CDR3 contains 15 residues. The germline V gene encodes CDR1 DFQATT and CDR2 SNEGSKA (reference sequence). V lost 0 bases and J lost 4, with 15 bases in between. CDR3 nucleotides: TGCAGTGCTAGAGATAGGGGGGGGCGCGTCTATGGCTACACCTTC. Translating gives CSARDRGGRVYGYTF.

This clonotype turned up a few times. It is unclear where the CDR3 begins or ends on the DNA, so no DNA is shown, and the CDR3 is as TCRdb lists it. The V and J genes are TRBV7-5 and TRBJ2-2; the table names TRBD1, a call not compared with the DNA. TRBV7-5 is a pseudogene locus. The CDR3 contains 22 residues when both ends are counted. The CDR3 loop reads CISVSEAVKTYRDRVNTGELFF.

The count of this clonotype is one. The rearrangement joins TRBV28 to TRBJ1-1; TRBD1 is a possible D gene (5 bases). The V gene lost 4 bases and the J gene lost 3 bases, with 12 bases spanning the gap. The CDR3 consists of 14 residues. The germline gives CDR1 MDHEN, CDR2 SYDVKM. The chain's CDR3 is CASSSGLSDTEAFF. The CDR3 DNA reads TGTGCCAGCAGTTCGGGACTATCGGACACTGAAGCTTTCTTT.

V usage is TRBV29-1 and J usage is TRBJ2-5, with 7 bases that match TRBD1. Losses at the gene ends were 6 bases for V and 4 bases for J; bases not matched to a gene: 5. Germline V gene sequence: CDR1 SQVTM, CDR2 ANQGSEA. The CDR3 contains 12 residues. The chain's CDR3 is CSVIQGSETQYF. CDR3 DNA: TGCAGCGTGATACAGGGGTCAGAGACCCAGTACTTC.

The chain couples TRBV7-9 to TRBJ1-5; TRBD1 agrees at 7 bases. The CDR3 consists of 13 residues. The V gene end was trimmed by 3 bases and the J gene end by 5 bases; junction bases not matched to a gene: 1. Germline V gene lookup returns CDR1 SEHNR and CDR2 FQNEAQ (reference sequence). The chain's CDR3 is CASSFTGDQPQHF. The CDR3 nucleotides are TGTGCCAGCAGCTTTACAGGGGATCAGCCCCAGCATTTT.

This rearrangement joins TRBV25-1 to TRBJ2-4, with 10 positions matching TRBD1. With V trimmed by 4 bases and J by 6 bases, 3 bases remained unmatched. CDR1 is MGHDK and CDR2 is SYGVNS in the germline V gene. CDR3 size: 14 residues. CDR3 bases: TGTGCCAGCAGTGCAAGGACAGGGGGAAACATTCAGTACTTC. Its translation: CASSARTGGNIQYF.

In its sample, this clonotype was seen a few times. V usage is TRBV6-5 and J usage is TRBJ2-5, with D perhaps TRBD1 (6 bases). CDR1 and CDR2 (germline): MNHEY, SVGAGI. Trimming cost V 5 bases and J 6 bases, with 10 bases left between them. The CDR3 consists of 12 residues. CDR3 protein: CASSPDRKTQYF. For the CDR3, the DNA is TGTGCCAGCAGTCCCGACAGGAAGACCCAGTACTTC.

In this sample, this clonotype turned up a few times. The chain recombines TRBV7-8 with TRBJ2-7; D is perhaps TRBD1 (5 bases). The CDR3 is 13 amino acids. The V gene's germline CDR1 is SGHVS and CDR2 FQNEAQ. Trimming took off 6 bases at V and 4 bases at J, with 13 bases between the two ends. In DNA, the CDR3 is TGTGCCAGCAGGCAAGGCCCAGGGTACGAGCAGTACTTC. Translation gives CASRQGPGYEQYF. The full variable domain, its missing parts supplied by reference TRBV7-8 and TRBJ2-7, is GAGVSQSPRYKVAKRGQDVALRCDPISGHVSLFWYQQALGQGPEFLTYFQNEAQLDKSGLPSDRFFAERPEGSVSTLKIQRTQQEDSAVYLCASRQGPGYEQYFGPGTRLTVT.

This clonotype was picked up a small number of times. The rearrangement links TRBV7-2 to TRBJ2-7; 9 nucleotides match TRBD1. Trimming removed 5 bases from V and 3 bases from J; junction bases left unmatched: 5. The germline gives CDR1 SGHTA, CDR2 FQGNSA. CDR3 length: 14 amino acids. Written as DNA, the CDR3 is TGTGCCAGCAGCCCGGGGACAGGGAACTACGAGCAGTACTTC. Translation gives CASSPGTGNYEQYF.